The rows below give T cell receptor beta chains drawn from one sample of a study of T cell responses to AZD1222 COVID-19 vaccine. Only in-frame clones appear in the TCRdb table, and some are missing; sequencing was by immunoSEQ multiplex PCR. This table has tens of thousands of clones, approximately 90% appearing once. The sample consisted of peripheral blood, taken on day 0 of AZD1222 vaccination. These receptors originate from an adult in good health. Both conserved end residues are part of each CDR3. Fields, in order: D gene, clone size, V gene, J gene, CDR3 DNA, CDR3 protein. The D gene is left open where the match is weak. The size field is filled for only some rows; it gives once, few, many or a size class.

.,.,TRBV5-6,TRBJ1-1,TGTGCCAGCAGCAAAGAACCGGGACAAGTTAAGACTGAAGCTTTCTTT,CASSKEPGQVKTEAFF
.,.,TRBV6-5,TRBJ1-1,TGTGCCAGCAGTTACTCGAATAGGGGGACGGCTGAAGCTTTCTTT,CASSYSNRGTAEAFF
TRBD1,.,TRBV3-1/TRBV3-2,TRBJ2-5,TGTGCCAGCAGCCAGGGACAGGGCGTTGTAGAGACCCAGTACTTC,CASSQGQGVVETQYF
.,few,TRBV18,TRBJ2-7,TGTGCCAGCTCACCAGATTCTCGCGAGCAGTACTTC,CASSPDSREQYF
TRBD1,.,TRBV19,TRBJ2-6,TGTGCCAGTAGTGGACAGGGGCGCCTCCCTGGGGCCAACGTCCTGACTTTC,CASSGQGRLPGANVLTF
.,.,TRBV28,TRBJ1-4,TGTGCCAGCAGTTTAGCAACCGGGACGGGGAATGAAAAACTGTTTTTT,CASSLATGTGNEKLFF
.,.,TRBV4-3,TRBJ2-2,TGCGCCAGCAGCCAAGGCATGGGGGCGAACACCGGGGAGCTGTTTTTT,CASSQGMGANTGELFF
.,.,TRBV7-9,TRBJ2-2,TGTGCCGGCCGGGGGTCTGCGAACACCGGGGAGCTGTTTTTT,CAGRGSANTGELFF
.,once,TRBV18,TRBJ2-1,TGTGCCAGCTCACGGGCACCTTACTCCTACAATGAGCAGTTCTTC,CASSRAPYSYNEQFF
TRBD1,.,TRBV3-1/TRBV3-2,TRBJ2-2,TGTGCCAGCAGGCCTGGGACAGACACCGGGGAGCTGTTTTTT,CASRPGTDTGELFF
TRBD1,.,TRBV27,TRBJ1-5,TGTGCCAGCAGCTTCTCGGGACAGGGGTATCAGCCCCAGCATTTT,CASSFSGQGYQPQHF
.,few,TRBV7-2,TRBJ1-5,TGTGCCAGCAGCTTACACGGTTCTTATCAGCCCCAGCATTTT,CASSLHGSYQPQHF
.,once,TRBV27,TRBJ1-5,TGTGCCAGCAGCACAGGGTATCAGCCCCAGCATTTT,CASSTGYQPQHF
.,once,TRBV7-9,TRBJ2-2,TGTGCCAGCAGCTATCGGATGAACACCGGGGAGCTGTTTTTT,CASSYRMNTGELFF
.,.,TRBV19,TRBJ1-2,TGTGCCAGTAGTATAGTGGAGGGCTATGGCTACACCTTC,CASSIVEGYGYTF
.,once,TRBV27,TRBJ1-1,TGTGCCAGCAGTTTTGTTCCGGGGAACACTGAAGCTTTCTTT,CASSFVPGNTEAFF
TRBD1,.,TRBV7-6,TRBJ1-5,TGTGCCAGCAGCTTAGCGCTGGGACAGAGAAGCAATCAGCCCCAGCATTTT,CASSLALGQRSNQPQHF
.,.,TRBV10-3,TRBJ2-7,TGTGCCATCAGTGCCGGCAGGGCGATAGGAGAGCAGTACTTC,CAISAGRAIGEQYF
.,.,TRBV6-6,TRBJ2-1,TGTGCCAGCTATGGACCAGGACAGACAGAGCAGTTCTTC,CASYGPGQTEQFF
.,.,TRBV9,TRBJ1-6,TGTGCCAGCAGCCTAAACGTCGGGGCCAGCTCCTATAATTCACCCCTCCACTTT,CASSLNVGASSYNSPLHF
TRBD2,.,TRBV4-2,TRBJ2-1,TGTGCCAGCAGGCAAGCGGGGGCATACAATGAGCAGTTCTTC,CASRQAGAYNEQFF
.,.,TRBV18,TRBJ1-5,TGTGCCAGCTCTCCGGTAGTATCACGTCGTCTTTTT,CASSPVVSRRLF
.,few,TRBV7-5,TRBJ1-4,TGTGCCAGAAGCTTAGGACAGGGTGAGGGTGAAAAACTGTTTTTT,CARSLGQGEGEKLFF
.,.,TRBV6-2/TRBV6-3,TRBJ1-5,TGTGCCAGCAGCTCCGACAGGAATTATCAGCCCCAGCATTTT,CASSSDRNYQPQHF
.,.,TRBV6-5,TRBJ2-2,TGTGCCAGCAGAACGGGACATACGAACACCGGGGAGCTGTTTTTT,CASRTGHTNTGELFF